The source of this TCR beta chain is a study of T cell responses to AZD1222 COVID-19 vaccine. Assay: immunoSEQ multiplex PCR; the TCRdb copy retains only in-frame clones and omits some. The table includes 140,000 to 150,000 clones, more than 85% detected once. Deletions cut 6 bases from V and 4 bases from J, with 10 bases between. The CDR3 runs 13 residues. Per the germline V gene, CDR1 is MNHEY and CDR2 is SVGAGI. This clonotype was sampled from an adult in good health. The rearrangement uses TRBV6-5 and TRBJ2-1; the D is unclear. Sample: peripheral blood, taken on day 0 of AZD1222 vaccination. The CDR3 DNA reads TGTGCCAGCAGGACTGATTTTTACAATGAGCAGTTCTTC. It yields the protein CASRTDFYNEQFF.